Detailed here is one T cell receptor (beta chain). The target antigen is unknown. V trimming: 2 bases; J trimming: 5 bases; junction bases outside the gene matches: 9. Germline-derived CDR1 and CDR2 are LGHNA and YSLEER. This CDR3 region has 16 residues. The data belong to a study of blood T cells in healthy people across ages. Looking at the study overall: Template switching recovered approximately one barcoded beta molecule for every two T cells. Study observations and caveats: Older individuals had lower TCR beta diversity per million T cells (the decline was roughly linear). The diversity estimates, figures obtained from one million T cells, were considered underestimates. The CMV status of each donor remained undetermined, and this could have confounded shifts in expanded clonotypes.

Then a second PCR, running about 6 to 12 cycles, was carried out with a sample-barcoded 5' primer and a J-beta primer mix. One entry per CDR3 protein, called by TCRdb with MiXCR from the 5' RACE reads. The table shows hundreds of thousands of distinct CDR3 sequences, with more than 40% occurring only once. This receptor was identified in a man in his sixties in good health. Sequencing was carried out using blood. The chain is built from TRBV4-3 and TRBJ2-7, with 10 nucleotides matching TRBD2. The CDR3 region is CASSQSSGGAGHEQYF. DNA of the CDR3: TGCGCCAGCAGCCAATCAAGCGGGGGGGCCGGCCACGAGCAGTACTTC.